The T cell receptor beta chain under discussion was sequenced for a study of T cells in Graves' hyperthyroidism and ophthalmopathy. Diagnostic assessment was based on clinical symptoms, serum thyroxine and TRAb, thyroid ultrasound and orbital computed tomography. This clonotype appeared many times. What it binds is unknown. Deletions cut 4 bases from V and 6 bases from J, with 18 bases between. CDR1 is LNHDA, CDR2 SQIVND, per germline (reference sequence). CDR3 length equals 15 residues. Regarding the study as a whole: From stable hyperthyroidism, ophthalmopathy was separated by a 13 V-J model.

RNA transcripts provided the source from which TCR beta CDR3 regions were amplified. HTBI primers drove first-round RT-PCR of the TCR CDR3. TCRdb reprocessed the multiplex PCR reads with MiXCR, giving one entry per CDR3 protein. This table holds approximately 620,000 distinct CDR3 sequences, about 15% found once. The receptor's source is a woman aged 30 to 39 with Graves' hyperthyroidism that later progressed to Graves' ophthalmopathy. The material sequenced was blood. The chain links TRBV19 to TRBJ1-1; D perhaps matches TRBD1 (6 bases). The CDR3 DNA follows: TGTGCCAGTAGTAGCGGGGGGCGCATATTCGCTGAAGCTTTCTTT. It translates to CASSSGGRIFAEAFF.